The sequence of this T cell receptor beta chain was determined in a study of T cell responses to AZD1222 COVID-19 vaccine. Sequencing used immunoSEQ multiplex PCR; TCRdb keeps in-frame clones, though not all of them. Among some 120,000 clones listed, 90% were seen once. With regard to this clone: Its antigen is as yet unknown.

The CDR3 length is 16 residues. V lost 1 base, J lost 1 base, and 11 bases lay in between. CDR1 and CDR2 from the germline V gene are SGHAT and FQNNGV. The study, taken as a whole, reports: Possibly, clonal diversity was underestimated; donors were largely white British and included more females. There were repertoire samples only from the period after the peak T cell response.

The sequenced sample was peripheral blood, obtained 28 days after the second dose of the MenACWY control vaccine. The chain uses TRBV11-2 and TRBJ2-1; D possibly corresponds to TRBD2 (6 bases). The source is an adult who received the MenACWY meningococcal vaccine as a control. The CDR3 bases are TGTGCCAGCAGCTTAGCTAACGGGGGATCCTACAATGAGCAGTTCTTC. Its protein product is CASSLANGGSYNEQFF.